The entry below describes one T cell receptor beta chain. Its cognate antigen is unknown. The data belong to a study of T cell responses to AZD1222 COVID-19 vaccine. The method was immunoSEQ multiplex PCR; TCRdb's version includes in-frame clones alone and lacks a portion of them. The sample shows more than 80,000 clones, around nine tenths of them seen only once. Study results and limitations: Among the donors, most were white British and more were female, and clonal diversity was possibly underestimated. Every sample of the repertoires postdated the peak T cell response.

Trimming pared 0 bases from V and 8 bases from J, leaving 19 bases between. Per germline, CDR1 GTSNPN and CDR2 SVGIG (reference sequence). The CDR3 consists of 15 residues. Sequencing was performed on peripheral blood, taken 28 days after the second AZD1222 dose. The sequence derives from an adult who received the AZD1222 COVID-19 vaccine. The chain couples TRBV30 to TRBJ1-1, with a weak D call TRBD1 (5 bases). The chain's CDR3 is CAWSVPYRPPWEAFF. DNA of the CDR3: TGTGCCTGGAGTGTACCCTACAGGCCCCCTTGGGAAGCTTTCTTT.